This T cell receptor beta chain was observed in a study of blood T cell repertoires in COVID-19. Study-level background: COVID-19 samples collected from the United States, Italy and Spain covered acute and convalescent phases. In each case, the material was cDNA or gDNA derived from T cells, B-cell-depleted T cells, or PBMCs.

In the case of this clone: Germline and junction disagree at one end, which may indicate a read error.

Enrollment of patients from Seattle took place during active infection, with longitudinal follow-up. In germline, CDR1 is MDHEN, CDR2 SYDVKM. This CDR3 is built from 14 residues. In the authors' workflow: Amplified reference gene primers provided the basis for estimating nucleated cell counts. Method: immunoSEQ multiplex PCR; TCRdb's copy keeps in-frame clones and lacks some. That table gives V, J and clone size, and the DNA gave D and trimming. This table has 350,000 or so clones, roughly nine tenths appearing once. This receptor was taken from a woman aged 55-75 years with COVID-19, enrolled during active disease. The chain recombines TRBV28 with TRBJ1-2, with 7 bases fitting TRBD1. The sample was peripheral blood. The CDR3 DNA reads TGTGCTAGCAGTATCCAGACAGGGTGGTATGGCTACACCTTC. The encoded protein is CASSIQTGWYGYTF.